This T cell receptor beta chain was documented in a study of shared clonotypes between healthy human individuals. This table comes from immunoSEQ multiplex PCR, and its TCRdb copy is limited to in-frame clones, with some not included. Among about 2 million clones listed, 85% to 95% were seen once. Remarks on this clone: Its antigen is still unknown.

Study conclusions and caveats: Specimens sampled were limited to blood, with tissue repertoires likely differing. Non-shared clonotypes displayed generation probabilities falling below those of clonotypes present in all four donors.

The CDR3 length is 15 residues. CDR1 and CDR2 from the germline V gene are MNHEY and SVGAGI. Trimming stripped 0 bases from V and 0 bases from J, with 8 bases between. This TCR came from a man between 18 and 35 years old in good health. The sequenced sample consisted of naive CD4+ T cells sorted from blood. Subset reported: CD45RA+ positively selected. The chain combines TRBV6-5 with TRBJ1-1; D perhaps matches TRBD1 (5 bases). CDR3 coding DNA: TGTGCCAGCAGTTACTCCGGGGCAGTGAACACTGAAGCTTTCTTT. This sequence encodes CASSYSGAVNTEAFF.